The 4 T cell receptor beta chains below all came from one sample that was sequenced in a study of technical replicates of blood from several donors. Libraries were prepared by immunoSEQ multiplex PCR; TCRdb keeps only in-frame clonotypes and omits some of them. The sample lists about 80,000 clones, roughly 94% seen once, with less than 0.4% in the top ten. The specimen sequenced was T cells isolated from PBMCs. The receptors stem from a human donor in good health.

This chain connects TRBV30 to TRBJ2-7, with D perhaps TRBD1 (5 bases). V lost 2 bases to trimming and J lost 4 bases, with 9 bases between them. The germline gives CDR1 GTSNPN, CDR2 SVGIG (reference sequence). The CDR3 consists of 12 residues. CDR3 sequence reads: CAWSRTTYEQYF. The CDR3 coding sequence is TGTGCCTGGAGTAGGACAACTTACGAGCAGTACTTC. The variable domain in full, completed from reference TRBV30 and TRBJ2-7, reads SQTIHQWPATLVQPVGSPLSLECTVEGTSNPNLYWYRQAAGRGLQLLFYSVGIGQISSEVPQNLSASRPQDRQFILSSKKLLLSDSGFYLCAWSRTTYEQYFGPGTRLTVT.

The V gene is TRBV27, the J gene TRBJ2-7, with 13 nucleotides matching TRBD2. The germline gives CDR1 MNHEY, CDR2 SMNVEV (reference sequence). The CDR3 spans 22 residues. V lost 2 bases to trimming and J lost 5 bases; unmatched junction nucleotides: 24. The CDR3 loop reads CASSLGVPRLAGGSYGGNEQYF. CDR3 nucleotides: TGTGCCAGCAGTTTAGGGGTCCCTCGACTAGCGGGAGGATCATATGGCGGCAACGAGCAGTACTTC.

This rearrangement joins TRBV5-6 to TRBJ2-1; TRBD1 is a possible D gene (6 bases). The CDR3 consists of 15 residues. CDR1 SGHDT and CDR2 YYEEEE come from the germline V gene. Trimming took 2 bases from V and 8 from J, leaving 17 bases between them. CDR3 nucleotide sequence: TGTGCCAGCAGCTTTACAGGGAGTTTTTTGGATGAGCAGTTCTTC. Its translation is CASSFTGSFLDEQFF.

The chain is built from TRBV4-1 and TRBJ2-7; 7 nucleotides match TRBD1. Per the germline V gene, CDR1 is MGHRA and CDR2 is YSYEKL. Unmatched junction bases numbered 2, after V lost 4 bases and J lost 2 bases. The CDR3 runs 13 residues. CDR3 in amino acids: CASSPDRAYEQYF. The CDR3 DNA reads TGCGCCAGCAGCCCAGACAGGGCCTACGAGCAGTACTTC.